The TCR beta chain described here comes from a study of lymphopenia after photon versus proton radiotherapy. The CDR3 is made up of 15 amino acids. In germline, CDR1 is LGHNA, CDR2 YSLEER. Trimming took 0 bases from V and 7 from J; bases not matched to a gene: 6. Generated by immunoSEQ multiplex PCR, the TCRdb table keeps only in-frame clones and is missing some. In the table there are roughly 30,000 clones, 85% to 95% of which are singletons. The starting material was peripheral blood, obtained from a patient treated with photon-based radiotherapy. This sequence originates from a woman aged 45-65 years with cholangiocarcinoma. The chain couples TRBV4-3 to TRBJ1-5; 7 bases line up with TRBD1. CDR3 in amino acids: CASSQDRGVQQPQHF. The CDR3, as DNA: TGCGCCAGCAGCCAAGACAGGGGGGTACAGCAGCCCCAGCATTTT.